The 27 T cell receptor beta chains below come from one sample, sequenced in a study of control samples from healthy donors and cancer patients. Clones were read by immunoSEQ multiplex PCR, and TCRdb kept only the in-frame ones, dropping some. The sample has about 410,000 clones, around 90% seen once. Source material: PBMCs. Receptors were obtained from a man aged 35-49 years with head and neck cancer.

Comments on this clone: At the DNA level, this CDR3 is encoded by other sequences in the same sample as well. The rearrangement uses TRBV5-1 and TRBJ2-1, with 11 positions matching TRBD2. This CDR3 has 15 amino acids. Germline V CDR1 and CDR2: SGHRS, YFSETQ. The J segment lost 4 bases and the V segment lost 1 base, leaving 1 base of the junction unmatched. The CDR3: CASSLTSGSYNEQFF. CDR3 DNA sequence: TGCGCCAGCAGCTTGACTAGCGGGAGTTACAATGAGCAGTTCTTC. The whole variable domain, remainder taken from reference TRBV5-1 and TRBJ2-1, is KAGVTQTPRYLIKTRGQQVTLSCSPISGHRSVSWYQQTPGQGLQFLFEYFSETQRNKGNFPGRFSGRQFSNSRSEMNVSTLELGDSALYLCASSLTSGSYNEQFFGPGTRLTVL.

The chain joins TRBV19 to TRBJ2-2; D unresolved. Germline CDR1 is LNHDA and CDR2 is SQIVND (reference sequence). V was trimmed by 7 bases and J by 8 bases, leaving 17 bases between them. This CDR3 comprises 14 residues. The CDR3 DNA reads as TGTGCCAGTATGATGTGGTTGGAAAGTGGGGAGCTGTTTTTT. Translated, it gives CASMMWLESGELFF.

The chain couples TRBV18 to TRBJ1-2; maybe TRBD1 (6 bases). The V gene's germline CDR1 is KGHSH and CDR2 LQKENI. V was trimmed by 2 bases and J by 4 bases, leaving 11 bases between them. The CDR3 is 14 amino acids. CDR3 nucleotides: TGTGCCAGCTCACCATCGGGGGCGGGCTATGGCTACACCTTC. It yields the protein CASSPSGAGYGYTF.

This chain links TRBV6-2 or TRBV6-3 with TRBJ2-7; tentative D call: TRBD2 (6 bases). V lost 0 bases to trimming and J lost 3 bases, with 12 bases between them. This CDR3 comprises 15 residues. Per germline, CDR1 MNHEY and CDR2 SVGEGT. The CDR3 loop is CASSYSTRGSYEQYF. The CDR3 coding sequence is TGTGCCAGCAGTTACTCGACTCGGGGGAGCTACGAGCAGTACTTC.

The V gene is TRBV28, the J gene TRBJ2-7; D may be TRBD1 (6 bases). With 5 bases removed from V and 6 bases from J, the gap between germline ends came to 11 bases. In germline, CDR1 is MDHEN, CDR2 SYDVKM. The CDR3 extends over 12 amino acids. The CDR3 loop is CASSPTGREQYF. CDR3 nucleotides: TGTGCCAGCAGTCCCACAGGGCGCGAGCAGTACTTC.

V is TRBV18 and J is TRBJ2-2, with a tentative D call TRBD2 (5 bases). Per the germline V gene, CDR1 is KGHSH and CDR2 is LQKENI. This CDR3 has 14 amino acids. V lost 2 bases, J lost 6 bases, and 10 bases lay in between. CDR3 nucleotide sequence: TGTGCCAGCTCACCAGGAGGACGAGCCGGGGAGCTGTTTTTT. Translation gives CASSPGGRAGELFF.

The chain combines TRBV28 with TRBJ1-1; D is uncertain. Germline CDR1 MDHEN, CDR2 SYDVKM. V lost 6 bases, J lost 0 bases, and 14 bases lay in between. The CDR3 contains 15 residues. Here the CDR3 reads CASSPHSGLNTEAFF. In DNA form, the CDR3 reads TGTGCCAGCAGCCCCCATAGCGGATTGAACACTGAAGCTTTCTTT.

This chain uses TRBV5-1 with TRBJ1-2, with a possible D match to TRBD1 (5 bases). The CDR3 extends over 13 amino acids. Trimming took off 0 bases at V and 10 bases at J, with 13 bases between the two ends. Germline V gene data show CDR1 as SGHRS and CDR2 as YFSETQ. The CDR3 DNA reads TGCGCCAGCAGCTTGGCCGCGCAGGGTAACTACACCTTC. Protein product: CASSLAAQGNYTF. Based on the CDR3 plus reference TRBV5-1 and TRBJ1-2, the full variable domain is KAGVTQTPRYLIKTRGQQVTLSCSPISGHRSVSWYQQTPGQGLQFLFEYFSETQRNKGNFPGRFSGRQFSNSRSEMNVSTLELGDSALYLCASSLAAQGNYTFGSGTRLTVV.

The rearrangement joins TRBV11-2 to TRBJ1-6, with 8 bases identical to TRBD1. In germline, CDR1 is SGHAT, CDR2 FQNNGV. The CDR3 spans 19 residues. The ends lost 2 bases at V and 0 bases at J; junction bases unmatched: 9. This chain's CDR3 is CASSLSPGQVGSYNSPLHF. The DNA for the CDR3 is TGTGCCAGCAGCTTATCACCGGGACAGGTCGGCTCCTATAATTCACCCCTCCACTTT.

The chain recombines TRBV13 with TRBJ1-1, with 8 bases fitting TRBD1. Per the germline V gene, CDR1 is PRHDT and CDR2 is FYEKMQ (reference sequence). CDR3 length: 15 amino acids. Trimming at V came to 5 bases and at J to 3 bases, leaving 8 bases not matched to a gene. The CDR3 spells CASSPQGTGDTEAFF. The CDR3 coding sequence is TGTGCCAGCAGCCCACAGGGGACAGGCGACACTGAAGCTTTCTTT.

In its sample, this clone was seen a few times. This sequence joins TRBV28 and TRBJ2-1; 7 bases fit TRBD2. Per the germline V gene, CDR1 is MDHEN and CDR2 is SYDVKM. The CDR3 is 19 amino acids. J lost 2 bases, V lost 3 bases, and 16 bases had no gene match. The CDR3 DNA follows: TGTGCCAGCAGTTTCCGCGGGAGTTTACGACGGGTGCCCTACAATGAGCAGTTCTTC. Its translation is CASSFRGSLRRVPYNEQFF. Complete variable domain (other parts from reference TRBV28 and TRBJ2-1): DVKVTQSSRYLVKRTGEKVFLECVQDMDHENMFWYRQDPGLGLRLIYFSYDVKMKEKGDIPEGYSVSREKKERFSLILESASTNQTSMYLCASSFRGSLRRVPYNEQFFGPGTRLTVL.

This clone was found once. The CDR3 protein is CASSYVAGAETQYF. CDR3 nucleotide sequence: TGTGCCAGCAGTTACGTAGCGGGAGCGGAGACCCAGTACTTC. The chain combines TRBV6-5 with TRBJ2-5; 9 bases agree with TRBD2. The germline CDR1 and CDR2 sequences are MNHEY and SVGAGI. The V segment lost 2 bases and the J segment 5 bases; nucleotides outside the gene matches: 3. The CDR3 consists of 14 residues.

V is TRBV2 and J is TRBJ2-5; possibly TRBD1 for D (6 bases). This CDR3 comprises 13 residues. The V gene lost 8 bases and the J gene lost 6 bases, with 16 bases spanning the gap. Germline assignment: CDR1 SNHLY and CDR2 FYNNEI. DNA for the CDR3: TGTGCCAGCCACCAGGGCCAGGGGAAGACCCAGTACTTC. Protein: CASHQGQGKTQYF.

The chain joins TRBV5-6 to TRBJ2-6, with D possibly being TRBD1 or TRBD2 (5 bases each). Trimming removed 4 bases at V and 0 bases at J, with 20 bases between. The germline V gene encodes CDR1 SGHDT and CDR2 YYEEEE. The CDR3 covers 19 residues. In nucleotides, the CDR3 is TGTGCCAGCAGCGAGGGGCCGCATCTCCCCAGCTCTGGGGCCAACGTCCTGACTTTC. Translated, it gives CASSEGPHLPSSGANVLTF. The full variable domain, its missing parts supplied by reference TRBV5-6 and TRBJ2-6, is DAGVTQSPTHLIKTRGQQVTLRCSPKSGHDTVSWYQQALGQGPQFIFQYYEEEERQRGNFPDRFSGHQFPNYSSELNVNALLLGDSALYLCASSEGPHLPSSGANVLTFGAGSRLTVL.

DNA of the CDR3: TGCAGTGCCCTGAACTCCTACGAGCAGTACTTC. Its protein product is CSALNSYEQYF. This chain joins TRBV20-1 and TRBJ2-7; the D is unclear. The CDR3 is made up of 11 amino acids. V was pared by 6 bases and J by 0 bases, with 6 bases between. Germline V gene sequence: CDR1 DFQATT, CDR2 SNEGSKA (reference sequence).

The CDR3 loop reads CASSYLLGNQPQHF. CDR3 DNA: TGTGCCAGCAGTTATCTCCTGGGCAATCAGCCCCAGCATTTT. The gene calls are TRBV6-2 or TRBV6-3 and TRBJ1-5, with no clear D. Germline V gene data show CDR1 as MNHEY and CDR2 as SVGEGT. CDR3 length equals 14 residues. Trimming removed 3 bases from V and 2 bases from J, with 8 bases in between.

The gene calls are TRBV27 and TRBJ1-1; D gene unclear. This CDR3 region has 14 residues. The germline V gene has CDR1 MNHEY and CDR2 SMNVEV (reference sequence). Trimming left V 3 bases short and J 2 bases short, with 10 bases between. CDR3 sequence: CASSFGRTNTEAFF. The CDR3 DNA is TGTGCCAGCAGTTTCGGCAGGACCAACACTGAAGCTTTCTTT.

The CDR3 region has the DNA TGTGCCAGCAGTCAGACGGGGGCCACCTACGAGCAGTACTTC. It encodes CASSQTGATYEQYF. The chain uses TRBV27 and TRBJ2-7; D is tentatively TRBD1 or TRBD2 (6 bases each). V was pared by 5 bases and J by 2 bases, with 13 bases between. Germline V gene lookup returns CDR1 MNHEY and CDR2 SMNVEV (reference sequence). This CDR3 is 14 amino acids long.

The V gene is TRBV14, the J gene TRBJ1-1; D remains unclear. Trimming cost V 0 bases and J 5 bases, with 10 bases left between them. Germline CDR1 SGHDN, CDR2 FVKESK. The CDR3 runs to 14 residues. CDR3 sequence: CASSQDTAGTEAFF. The DNA for the CDR3 is TGTGCCAGCAGCCAAGATACCGCGGGGACTGAAGCTTTCTTT. Filled out from reference TRBV14 and TRBJ1-1, the complete variable domain reads EAGVTQFPSHSVIEKGQTVTLRCDPISGHDNLYWYRRVMGKEIKFLLHFVKESKQDESGMPNNRFLAERTGGTYSTLKVQPAELEDSGVYFCASSQDTAGTEAFFGQGTRLTVV.

V usage is TRBV5-6 and J usage is TRBJ2-2; TRBD1 agrees at 11 bases. CDR1 is SGHDT, CDR2 YYEEEE, per germline. The V gene end was trimmed by 3 bases and the J gene end by 0 bases; junction bases not matched to a gene: 4. CDR3 length: 17 residues. CDR3 in amino acids: CASSWDRGAPNTGELFF. The CDR3 nucleotides are TGTGCCAGCAGCTGGGACAGGGGGGCACCGAACACCGGGGAGCTGTTTTTT.

This rearrangement joins TRBV19 to TRBJ1-5, with D possibly matching TRBD1 (5 bases). Per the germline V gene, CDR1 is LNHDA and CDR2 is SQIVND (reference sequence). V was pared by 3 bases and J by 7 bases, with 16 bases between. CDR3 length equals 15 residues. The chain's CDR3 is CASSIFQSGGQPQHF. CDR3 nucleotides: TGTGCCAGTAGTATCTTTCAATCCGGGGGGCAGCCCCAGCATTTT. Combining the CDR3 with reference TRBV19 and TRBJ1-5 gives the whole variable domain DGGITQSPKYLFRKEGQNVTLSCEQNLNHDAMYWYRQDPGQGLRLIYYSQIVNDFQKGDIAEGYSVSREKKESFPLTVTSAQKNPTAFYLCASSIFQSGGQPQHFGDGTRLSIL.

This CDR3 reads CASSRTGSEDTEAFF. CDR3 DNA: TGTGCCAGCTCACGCACAGGGTCAGAGGACACTGAAGCTTTCTTT. The rearrangement joins TRBV18 to TRBJ1-1; D is possibly TRBD1 (6 bases). V gave up 4 bases and J gave up 3 bases, with 15 bases separating them. The V gene's germline CDR1 is KGHSH and CDR2 LQKENI. This CDR3 has 15 amino acids.

The V call is TRBV9, the J call TRBJ2-3; no reliable D call. CDR1 is SGDLS, CDR2 YYNGEE, per germline. This CDR3 spans 13 amino acids. V was trimmed by 3 bases and J by 6 bases, leaving 11 bases between them. The DNA of the CDR3 is TGTGCCAGCAGCGCCGCTAATTGGGATACGCAGTATTTT. Encoded protein: CASSAANWDTQYF. The full variable domain, completed using reference TRBV9 and TRBJ2-3, is DSGVTQTPKHLITATGQRVTLRCSPRSGDLSVYWYQQSLDQGLQFLIQYYNGEERAKGNILERFSAQQFPDLHSELNLSSLELGDSALYFCASSAANWDTQYFGPGTRLTVL.

A single count supports this clone. This chain links TRBV4-1 with TRBJ1-1, with unresolved D. Germline V lookup: CDR1 MGHRA, CDR2 YSYEKL. V dropped 2 bases and J dropped 6 bases, with 4 bases sitting between them. CDR3 length: 11 residues. The CDR3 DNA is TGCGCCAGCAGCCAAAATTCTGAAGCTTTCTTT. Protein product: CASSQNSEAFF.

This chain connects TRBV19 to TRBJ2-7; D possibly corresponds to TRBD2 (6 bases). Germline V gene sequence: CDR1 LNHDA, CDR2 SQIVND (reference sequence). Trimming pared 4 bases from V and 5 bases from J, leaving 18 bases between. CDR3 length: 15 amino acids. CDR3 sequence: CASSNLEGGGNEQYF. Here the CDR3 DNA reads TGTGCCAGTAGTAATCTGGAGGGAGGTGGAAACGAGCAGTACTTC.

V and J are TRBV20-1 and TRBJ1-1; D not resolved. Germline V gene sequence: CDR1 DFQATT, CDR2 SNEGSKA (reference sequence). V lost 3 bases to trimming and J lost 0 bases, with 17 bases between them. The CDR3 runs to 16 residues. The DNA for the CDR3 is TGCAGTGCTAGTCCATTCGGAACCCCCCTGAACACTGAAGCTTTCTTT. The encoded protein is CSASPFGTPLNTEAFF.

The CDR3 DNA follows: TGTGCCAGCAGCTCAAGACTAGCGGGAATCAATGAGCAGTTCTTC. Translation: CASSSRLAGINEQFF. This rearrangement joins TRBV7-3 to TRBJ2-1, with 11 bases aligning to TRBD2. Germline-derived CDR1 and CDR2 are SGHTA and FQGTGA. CDR3 length: 15 residues. The junction had 5 bases not matched to a gene; V was cut back by 4 bases and J by 6 bases.